This is a list of T cell receptor beta chains from one sample in a study of glioma-infiltrating T cells after dendritic cell vaccination. Libraries were prepared by immunoSEQ multiplex PCR; TCRdb keeps only in-frame clonotypes and omits some of them. The table shows about 95,000 clones, with over 65% occurring only once. The sample in question was blood, obtained before dendritic cell vaccination. Source of these receptors: a human donor with glioblastoma. CDR3s include the opening cysteine and the closing phenylalanine or tryptophan. Fields, in order: J gene, clone size, D gene, V gene, CDR3 protein, CDR3 DNA. The D gene is left open where the match is weak. A row's size may be missing; if present it is once, few, many or a size class.

j_gene: TRBJ1-1; abundance: .; d_gene: .; v_gene: TRBV18; CDR3aa: CASSPTDKNTEAFF; CDR3nt: TGTGCCAGCTCACCGACCGACAAGAACACTGAAGCTTTCTTT
j_gene: TRBJ1-2; abundance: .; d_gene: .; v_gene: TRBV7-2; CDR3aa: CASSLSGQPNYGYTF; CDR3nt: TGTGCCAGCAGCTTATCCGGACAGCCTAACTATGGCTACACCTTC
j_gene: TRBJ1-2; abundance: .; d_gene: .; v_gene: TRBV2; CDR3aa: CASEPGFSGYTF; CDR3nt: TGTGCCAGCGAACCAGGGTTCTCTGGCTACACCTTC
j_gene: TRBJ2-3; abundance: .; d_gene: .; v_gene: TRBV29-1; CDR3aa: CSVKGRLGDTQYF; CDR3nt: TGCAGCGTAAAAGGGAGGTTGGGAGATACGCAGTATTTT
j_gene: TRBJ2-5; abundance: few; d_gene: TRBD1; v_gene: TRBV29-1; CDR3aa: CSVQKGTVQETQYF; CDR3nt: TGCAGCGTCCAAAAAGGGACAGTACAAGAGACCCAGTACTTC
j_gene: TRBJ1-1; abundance: .; d_gene: .; v_gene: TRBV7-3; CDR3aa: CASSSAGLQNTEAFF; CDR3nt: TGTGCCAGCAGCTCCGCGGGACTTCAGAACACTGAAGCTTTCTTT
j_gene: TRBJ2-4; abundance: .; d_gene: TRBD1; v_gene: TRBV5-4; CDR3aa: CASSLETGENIQYF; CDR3nt: TGTGCCAGCAGCTTGGAGACAGGGGAAAACATTCAGTACTTC
j_gene: TRBJ2-7; abundance: .; d_gene: TRBD1; v_gene: TRBV10-3; CDR3aa: CAISEMGSGRGTYEQYF; CDR3nt: TGTGCCATCAGTGAAATGGGTTCGGGCAGGGGGACCTACGAGCAGTACTTC
j_gene: TRBJ2-7; abundance: .; d_gene: TRBD1; v_gene: TRBV11-3; CDR3aa: CASSPDRGYEQYF; CDR3nt: TGTGCCAGCAGCCCGGACAGGGGGTACGAGCAGTACTTC
j_gene: TRBJ1-5; abundance: .; d_gene: TRBD1; v_gene: TRBV19; CDR3aa: CASSRGQGGQPQHF; CDR3nt: TGTGCCAGTAGTAGAGGACAGGGCGGACAGCCCCAGCATTTT
j_gene: TRBJ2-3; abundance: .; d_gene: .; v_gene: TRBV11-2; CDR3aa: CASSSFTDTQYF; CDR3nt: TGTGCCAGCAGCTCGTTCACAGATACGCAGTATTTT
j_gene: TRBJ2-1; abundance: .; d_gene: .; v_gene: TRBV5-6; CDR3aa: CASSSYLRVDNEQFF; CDR3nt: TGTGCCAGCAGCTCTTATCTCCGAGTCGACAATGAGCAGTTCTTC
j_gene: TRBJ2-5; abundance: .; d_gene: .; v_gene: TRBV6-5; CDR3aa: CASSLTGVGETQYF; CDR3nt: TGTGCCAGCAGTTTGACGGGGGTCGGGGAGACCCAGTACTTC
j_gene: TRBJ2-3; abundance: .; d_gene: TRBD2; v_gene: TRBV5-1; CDR3aa: CASSLMAGGTDTQYF; CDR3nt: TGCGCCAGCAGCTTGATGGCGGGGGGCACAGATACGCAGTATTTT
j_gene: TRBJ2-5; abundance: once; d_gene: TRBD1; v_gene: TRBV29-1; CDR3aa: CSVEGTGGLETQYF; CDR3nt: TGCAGCGTTGAAGGGACAGGGGGCTTAGAGACCCAGTACTTC
j_gene: TRBJ2-2; abundance: once; d_gene: .; v_gene: TRBV9; CDR3aa: CASSKSSASTGELFF; CDR3nt: TGTGCCAGCAGCAAGTCTAGCGCAAGCACCGGGGAGCTGTTTTTT
j_gene: TRBJ1-1; abundance: .; d_gene: TRBD1; v_gene: TRBV5-1; CDR3aa: CASSLTNPRDSEAFF; CDR3nt: TGCGCCAGCAGCTTAACGAACCCACGGGACAGTGAAGCTTTCTTT
j_gene: TRBJ2-5; abundance: .; d_gene: TRBD2; v_gene: TRBV5-8; CDR3aa: CASSLLAGGRETQYF; CDR3nt: TGTGCCAGCAGCTTACTAGCGGGGGGAAGGGAGACCCAGTACTTC
j_gene: TRBJ1-1; abundance: .; d_gene: .; v_gene: TRBV5-1; CDR3aa: CASSTQTANTEAFF; CDR3nt: TGCGCCAGCAGCACCCAGACAGCGAACACTGAAGCTTTCTTT
j_gene: TRBJ1-2; abundance: .; d_gene: .; v_gene: TRBV28; CDR3aa: CASGGVRGYTF; CDR3nt: TGTGCCAGCGGCGGGGTACGCGGCTACACCTTC
j_gene: TRBJ1-2; abundance: .; d_gene: TRBD1; v_gene: TRBV5-1; CDR3aa: CASSPSRTGDVSNYGYTF; CDR3nt: TGCGCCAGCAGCCCCTCTCGGACAGGGGACGTTTCAAACTATGGCTACACCTTC
j_gene: TRBJ2-1; abundance: .; d_gene: .; v_gene: TRBV19; CDR3aa: CASSILRGNEQFF; CDR3nt: TGTGCCAGTAGTATTTTGCGGGGCAATGAGCAGTTCTTC
j_gene: TRBJ1-2; abundance: .; d_gene: .; v_gene: TRBV6-5; CDR3aa: CASSYSQAGDRGYTF; CDR3nt: TGTGCCAGCAGTTACTCTCAAGCAGGCGACCGAGGCTACACCTTC
j_gene: TRBJ2-5; abundance: .; d_gene: .; v_gene: TRBV7-6; CDR3aa: CASSLRRGGETQYF; CDR3nt: TGTGCCAGCAGCCTCCGACGGGGAGGCGAGACCCAGTACTTC
j_gene: TRBJ2-1; abundance: .; d_gene: TRBD2; v_gene: TRBV5-1; CDR3aa: CASSLRTSAYNEQFF; CDR3nt: TGCGCCAGCAGCTTGAGGACTAGCGCCTACAATGAGCAGTTCTTC
j_gene: TRBJ1-1; abundance: .; d_gene: .; v_gene: TRBV5-6; CDR3aa: CASSLQQTGSAFF; CDR3nt: TGTGCCAGCAGCTTGCAGCAGACGGGTTCGGCTTTCTTT
j_gene: TRBJ2-7; abundance: few; d_gene: TRBD1; v_gene: TRBV6-5; CDR3aa: CASSLQGGSYEQYF; CDR3nt: TGTGCCAGCAGCCTACAGGGGGGCTCCTACGAGCAGTACTTC
j_gene: TRBJ2-7; abundance: .; d_gene: .; v_gene: TRBV7-9; CDR3aa: CASSSPGHASLYEQYF; CDR3nt: TGTGCCAGCAGCTCTCCGGGACACGCCTCCCTCTACGAGCAGTACTTC
j_gene: TRBJ2-2; abundance: .; d_gene: TRBD1; v_gene: TRBV29-1; CDR3aa: CSVHRGRNTGELFF; CDR3nt: TGCAGCGTGCACAGGGGTCGGAACACCGGGGAGCTGTTTTTT
j_gene: TRBJ2-1; abundance: .; d_gene: .; v_gene: TRBV7-9; CDR3aa: CASSLSAPYNEQFF; CDR3nt: TGTGCCAGCAGCTTAAGCGCCCCCTACAATGAGCAGTTCTTC
j_gene: TRBJ2-1; abundance: .; d_gene: TRBD2; v_gene: TRBV18; CDR3aa: CASSPTGLAGNEQFF; CDR3nt: TGTGCCAGCTCACCAACGGGACTAGCGGGGAATGAGCAGTTCTTC
j_gene: TRBJ1-1; abundance: once; d_gene: .; v_gene: TRBV19; CDR3aa: CASRYETENTEAFF; CDR3nt: TGTGCCAGTAGGTACGAGACAGAGAACACTGAAGCTTTCTTT
j_gene: TRBJ1-1; abundance: medium-sized; d_gene: TRBD1; v_gene: TRBV7-9; CDR3aa: CASSLGQGRWTEAFF; CDR3nt: TGTGCCAGCAGCTTAGGACAGGGGAGGTGGACTGAAGCTTTCTTT
j_gene: TRBJ1-5; abundance: .; d_gene: .; v_gene: TRBV7-2; CDR3aa: CASSRGGGSNQPQHF; CDR3nt: TGTGCCAGCAGCCGGGGGGGAGGAAGCAATCAGCCCCAGCATTTT
j_gene: TRBJ2-7; abundance: once; d_gene: TRBD1; v_gene: TRBV5-1; CDR3aa: CASSLNFGRGFHEQYF; CDR3nt: TGCGCCAGCAGCTTGAATTTCGGCAGGGGGTTCCACGAGCAGTACTTC
j_gene: TRBJ2-6; abundance: .; d_gene: .; v_gene: TRBV2; CDR3aa: CASSDRAGANVLTF; CDR3nt: TGTGCCAGCAGTGACAGGGCTGGGGCCAACGTCCTGACTTTC
j_gene: TRBJ2-2; abundance: .; d_gene: .; v_gene: TRBV5-6; CDR3aa: CASSWSGYTGELFF; CDR3nt: TGTGCCAGCAGCTGGAGCGGATACACCGGGGAGCTGTTTTTT
j_gene: TRBJ2-6; abundance: .; d_gene: .; v_gene: TRBV18; CDR3aa: CASSLFSSGGANVLTF; CDR3nt: TGTGCCAGCTCACTCTTTTCCTCGGGAGGGGCCAACGTCCTGACTTTC
j_gene: TRBJ1-1; abundance: .; d_gene: .; v_gene: TRBV2; CDR3aa: CASRHQDSDTEAFF; CDR3nt: TGTGCCAGCAGGCATCAGGACTCGGACACTGAAGCTTTCTTT
j_gene: TRBJ2-7; abundance: .; d_gene: TRBD2; v_gene: TRBV5-6; CDR3aa: CASSFGGRGSYEQYF; CDR3nt: TGTGCCAGCAGCTTTGGCGGGAGGGGCTCCTACGAGCAGTACTTC
j_gene: TRBJ2-2; abundance: few; d_gene: TRBD2; v_gene: TRBV9; CDR3aa: CASSVQREVPGELFF; CDR3nt: TGTGCCAGCAGCGTCCAGCGGGAGGTCCCCGGGGAGCTGTTTTTT
j_gene: TRBJ2-7; abundance: .; d_gene: .; v_gene: TRBV21-1; CDR3aa: CASSKVWGQGLYEQYF; CDR3nt: TGTGCCAGCAGCAAAGTTTGGGGACAGGGCCTCTACGAGCAGTACTTC
j_gene: TRBJ2-7; abundance: .; d_gene: TRBD2; v_gene: TRBV5-6; CDR3aa: CASSPKTSVSYEQYF; CDR3nt: TGTGCCAGCAGCCCAAAGACTAGCGTCTCCTACGAGCAGTACTTC